This section outlines one T cell receptor beta chain sequence together with its context. Its binding antigen is unknown. Per-nucleotide qualities are absent, and no much larger clonotype sits a single base away. The immunoSEQ Assay, a bias-controlled multiplex PCR, was used to amplify TCRbeta CDR3 regions from genomic DNA. In the authors' own workflow: The number of nucleated cells in each sample was estimated from the amplification of reference gene primers within the assay. To quantify the absolute abundance of each unique TCRbeta CDR3 rearrangement, sequence reads were collapsed and filtered. For each sample, productive Simpson clonality was calculated as the square root of Simpson's diversity index across productive rearrangements. Entries here come from immuneACCESS through TCRdb and include only in-frame sequences with V and J called. Some clones fail to appear in such tables; in the studies checked, an unresolved V gene covers under half of the shortfall, and the cause of the remainder is unknown. Clonal size and the V and J genes are those of that table, whereas D and trimming came from the DNA. A total of more than 300,000 clones appear in this sample, about 90% of them only once. The ten largest clones capture roughly a tenth of the sample.

This record belongs to a study of blood T cell repertoires in COVID-19 (dated by TCRdb to the early 2020s). About the study as a whole: Samples from collaborators originated in the United States, Italy and Spain and spanned both the acute and convalescent phases of COVID-19. The prospective study material was composed of cDNA or gDNA derived from T cells, B-cell-depleted T cells, or PBMCs. The dataset comprised deeply sampled blood TCRbeta repertoires from subjects exposed to, actively infected with, or recovered from COVID-19. A freely available public database, intended as a resource for researchers studying the immune response to SARS-CoV-2, is where the repertoires were released. The samples were drawn from the first 160 participants of the ongoing ImmuneRACE study and from 1,200 or so subjects provided by 6 global collaborators. Nearly every sample came with metadata listing a de-identified subject ID, COVID-19 status, age in years and sex. HLA class I and class II types, where available, came from metadata supplied by the sample provider rather than from assay-based typing. What the authors observed across the whole study: How much clinical and demographic metadata was included differed by source and by participant, and the metadata was provided uncurated.

In the germline V gene, CDR1 corresponds to SGDLS and CDR2 to YYNGEE. The CDR3 holds 17 amino acids from the cysteine to the phenylalanine. Only the CDR3 portion is preserved as DNA: 51 bases, with reading frame beginning at the first base. At the junction V is shortened by 3 bases and J by 7 bases; bases outside the gene matches: 11. In the prospective study, participants were roughly 18 to 100 years old, resided in under 30 geographic areas of the United States, and were enrolled through a virtual design. To assign participants to cohorts, the prospective study relied on clinical history that participants themselves reported in a screening survey and a study questionnaire. For ImmuneRACE Cohort 3, a participant was defined as recovered based on two consecutive negative NP/OP PCR tests, clearance by a healthcare professional, or resolution of symptoms. Each participant in the prospective study had whole blood, serum and a nasopharyngeal or oropharyngeal swab collected by mobile phlebotomists. Additional blood draws and questionnaires over an approximately two-month period could optionally be provided by prospective study participants. Prospective study blood samples were shipped either frozen or at room temperature before DNA extraction.

This sequence uses TRBV9 and TRBJ2-1, with 12 bases in between that match TRBD2. The sample was PBMCs or T cells enriched from blood (not recorded which). This receptor was taken from a woman younger than 45 who had recovered from COVID-19. The DNA sequence follows: TGTGCCAGCAGCGGGGTGGCCCGGACTAGCGGGATAAATGAGCAGTTCTTC. It translates to CASSGVARTSGINEQFF.